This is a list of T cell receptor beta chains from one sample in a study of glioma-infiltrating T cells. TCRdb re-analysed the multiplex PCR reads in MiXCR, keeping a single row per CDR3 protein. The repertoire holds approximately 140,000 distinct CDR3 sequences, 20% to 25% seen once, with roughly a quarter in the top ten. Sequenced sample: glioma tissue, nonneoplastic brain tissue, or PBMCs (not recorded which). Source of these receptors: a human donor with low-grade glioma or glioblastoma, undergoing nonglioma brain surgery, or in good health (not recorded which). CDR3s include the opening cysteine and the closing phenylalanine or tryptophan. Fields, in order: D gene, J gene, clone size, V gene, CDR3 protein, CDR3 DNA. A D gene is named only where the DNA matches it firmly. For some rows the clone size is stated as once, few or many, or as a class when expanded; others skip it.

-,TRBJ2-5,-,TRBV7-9,CASSSGGASYQETQYF,TGTGCCAGCAGCTCAGGGGGGGCTTCGTACCAAGAGACCCAGTACTTC
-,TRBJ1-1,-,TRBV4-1,CASSLVTTEHTEAFF,TGCGCCAGCAGCCTAGTGACAACGGAACACACTGAAGCTTTCTTT
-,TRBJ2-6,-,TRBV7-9,CASSLGLVAGANVLTF,TGTGCCAGCAGCTTAGGGTTGGTTGCTGGGGCCAACGTCCTGACTTTC
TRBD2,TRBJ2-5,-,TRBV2,CASSEGIAGRQETQYF,TGTGCCAGCAGTGAAGGTATAGCGGGGCGTCAAGAGACCCAGTACTTC
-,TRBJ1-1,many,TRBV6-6,CASSYGGANTEAFF,TGTGCCAGCAGTTACGGGGGCGCGAACACTGAAGCTTTCTTT
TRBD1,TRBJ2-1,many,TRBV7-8,CASSLRGQGASYNEQFF,TGTGCCAGCAGCTTAAGGGGACAGGGGGCCTCCTACAATGAGCAGTTCTTC
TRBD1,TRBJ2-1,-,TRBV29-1,CSVEGGQGGSYNEQFF,TGCAGCGTCGAGGGGGGACAGGGAGGCTCCTACAATGAGCAGTTCTTC
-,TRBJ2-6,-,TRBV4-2,CASSQDDSSGANVLTF,TGTGCCAGCAGCCAAGACGACAGCTCTGGGGCCAACGTCCTGACTTTC
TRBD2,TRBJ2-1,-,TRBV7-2,CASSLGTQSGGVGEQFF,TGTGCCAGCAGCTTAGGAACCCAAAGTGGGGGGGTCGGTGAGCAGTTCTTC
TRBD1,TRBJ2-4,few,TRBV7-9,CASSTGQNIQYF,TGTGCCAGCAGCACGGGACAGAACATTCAGTACTTC
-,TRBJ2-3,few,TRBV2,CASRGVGGEVTDTQYF,TGTGCCAGCCGCGGGGTCGGGGGAGAAGTGACAGATACGCAGTATTTT
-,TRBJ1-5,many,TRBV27,CASSLGVLSNQPQHF,TGTGCCAGCAGCCTCGGCGTATTAAGCAATCAGCCCCAGCATTTT
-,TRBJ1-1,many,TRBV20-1,CSARGWGNTEAFF,TGCAGTGCTAGAGGGTGGGGGAACACTGAAGCTTTCTTT
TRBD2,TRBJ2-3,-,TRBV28,CASSLGLAGGQTDTQYF,TGTGCCAGCAGTTTGGGCTTAGCGGGGGGGCAAACAGATACGCAGTATTTT
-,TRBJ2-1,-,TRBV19,CAIGSGPYNEQFF,TGTGCCATAGGAAGCGGCCCCTACAATGAGCAGTTCTTC
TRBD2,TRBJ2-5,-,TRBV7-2,CASSLPAGLADHYF,TGTGCCAGCAGCTTACCCGCGGGACTAGCGGACCATTACTTC
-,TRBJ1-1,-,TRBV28,CASRGRMNTEAFF,TGTGCCAGCAGAGGACGGATGAACACTGAAGCTTTCTTT
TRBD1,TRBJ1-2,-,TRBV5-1,CASSVDRGNYGYTF,TGCGCCAGCAGCGTGGACAGGGGCAACTATGGCTACACCTTC
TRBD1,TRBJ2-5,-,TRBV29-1,CSFEPGQRETQYF,TGCAGCTTTGAACCGGGACAGAGGGAGACCCAGTACTTC
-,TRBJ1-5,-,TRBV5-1,CASSNDGYQPQHF,TGCGCCAGCAGCAACGACGGATATCAGCCCCAGCATTTT
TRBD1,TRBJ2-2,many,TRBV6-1,CASSRTGEWRELFF,TGTGCCAGCAGCCGGACAGGGGAGTGGAGGGAGCTGTTTTTT
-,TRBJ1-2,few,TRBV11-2,CASSLTGRANYGYTF,TGTGCCAGCAGCTTAACGGGAAGAGCTAACTATGGCTACACCTTC
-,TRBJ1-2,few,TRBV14,CASSQWGANYGYTF,TGTGCCAGCAGCCAATGGGGAGCTAACTATGGCTACACCTTC
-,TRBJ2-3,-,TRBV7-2,CASSFIPLVTDTQYF,TGTGCCAGCAGCTTCATTCCCCTAGTCACAGATACGCAGTATTTT
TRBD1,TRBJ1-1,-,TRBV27,CASSFRTGRTEAFF,TGTGCCAGCAGTTTTCGGACAGGTAGGACTGAAGCTTTCTTT
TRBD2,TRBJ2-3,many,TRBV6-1,CASSTGTSGAGGTQYF,TGTGCCAGCAGCACCGGGACTAGCGGGGCCGGGGGTACGCAGTATTTT
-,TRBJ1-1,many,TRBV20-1,CSVPRGGARITEAFF,TGCAGTGTGCCAAGGGGGGGGGCGAGGATCACTGAAGCTTTCTTT
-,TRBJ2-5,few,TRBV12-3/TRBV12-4,CASSLEENEKFF,TGTGCCAGCAGTTTAGAAGAGAATGAGAAGTTCTTC
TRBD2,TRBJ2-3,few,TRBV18,CASSPGLAGHSTDTQYF,TGTGCCAGCTCACCGGGACTAGCGGGGCATAGCACAGATACGCAGTATTTT
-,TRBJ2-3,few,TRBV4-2,CASSPGGVADTQYF,TGTGCCAGCAGCCCGGGCGGGGTCGCGGATACGCAGTATTTT
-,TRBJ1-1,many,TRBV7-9,CASSLVMQGAKAFF,TGTGCCAGCAGCTTAGTGATGCAGGGTGCGAAAGCTTTCTTT
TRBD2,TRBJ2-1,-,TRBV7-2,CASSIRLAGGYEQFF,TGTGCCAGCAGCATCCGACTAGCGGGGGGATATGAGCAGTTCTTC
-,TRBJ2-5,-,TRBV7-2,CASSLAQQETQCF,TGTGCCAGCAGCTTAGCACAGCAAGAGACCCAGTGCTTT
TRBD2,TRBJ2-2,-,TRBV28,CASSSPLAGGFANTGELFF,TGTGCCAGCAGTTCACCACTAGCGGGGGGGTTCGCGAACACCGGGGAGCTGTTTTTT
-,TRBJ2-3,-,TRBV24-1,CATSDPFGTQYF,TGTGCCACCAGTGACCCGTTTGGTACGCAGTATTTT
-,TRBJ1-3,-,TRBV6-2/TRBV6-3,CASSPPPSSGNTIYF,TGTGCCAGCAGTCCGCCGCCCTCCTCTGGAAACACCATATATTTT
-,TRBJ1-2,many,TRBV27,CASSSGREGYGYTF,TGTGCCAGCAGTTCAGGCAGGGAGGGCTATGGCTACACCTTC
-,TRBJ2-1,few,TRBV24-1,CATSDPARTYNKQFF,TGTGCCACCAGTGACCCCGCTCGAACCTACAATAAGCAGTTCTTC
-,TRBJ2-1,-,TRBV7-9,CASSGQRRQRSSSYNEQFF,TGTGCCAGCAGCGGACAAAGGAGACAGCGTTCCAGCTCCTACAATGAGCAGTTCTTC
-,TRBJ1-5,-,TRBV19,CASTASLTRHQPQHF,TGTGCCAGTACCGCCAGCTTAACGCGCCATCAGCCCCAGCATTTT
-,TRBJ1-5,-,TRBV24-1,CATSDYHAGRGSPQHF,TGTGCCACCAGTGACTACCACGCTGGCCGGGGTTCGCCCCAGCATTTT
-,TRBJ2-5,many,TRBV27,CASSFLGEGETQYF,TGTGCCAGCAGTTTCCTGGGAGAGGGAGAGACCCAGTACTTC
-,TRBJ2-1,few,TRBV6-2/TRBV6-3,CASSPRGGSSYNEKFF,TGTGCCAGCAGTCCCAGAGGGGGAAGTTCCTACAATGAGAAGTTCTTC
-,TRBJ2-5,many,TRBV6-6,CASSYSVGKTQYF,TGTGCCAGCAGTTACTCGGTGGGGAAGACCCAGTACTTC
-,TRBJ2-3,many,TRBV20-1,CSAPSGGPIDTQYF,TGCAGTGCTCCTTCTGGGGGGCCGATAGATACGCAGTATTTT
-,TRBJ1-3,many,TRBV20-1,CSAGPSGNTIYF,TGCAGTGCTGGGCCCTCTGGAAACACCATATATTTT
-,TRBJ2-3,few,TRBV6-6,CASSYSVVGPNTQYF,TGTGCCAGCAGTTACTCGGTTGTTGGGCCGAATACGCAGTATTTT